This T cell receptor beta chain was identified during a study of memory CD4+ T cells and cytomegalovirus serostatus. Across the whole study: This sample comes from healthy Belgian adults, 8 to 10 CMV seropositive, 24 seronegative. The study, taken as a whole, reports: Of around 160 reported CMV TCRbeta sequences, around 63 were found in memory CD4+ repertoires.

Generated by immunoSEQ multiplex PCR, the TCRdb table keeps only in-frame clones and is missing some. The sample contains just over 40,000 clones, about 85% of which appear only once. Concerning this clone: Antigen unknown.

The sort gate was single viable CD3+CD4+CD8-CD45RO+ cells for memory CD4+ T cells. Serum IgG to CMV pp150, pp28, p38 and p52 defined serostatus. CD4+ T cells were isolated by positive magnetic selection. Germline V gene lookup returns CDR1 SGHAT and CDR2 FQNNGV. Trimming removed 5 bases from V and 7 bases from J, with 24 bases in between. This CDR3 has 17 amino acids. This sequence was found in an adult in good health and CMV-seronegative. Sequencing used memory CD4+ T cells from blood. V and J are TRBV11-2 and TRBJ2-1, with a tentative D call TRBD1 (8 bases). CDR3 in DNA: TGTGCCAGCAGCCCCTACCCGCGACAGGGGAGGGGGAATGAGCAGTTCTTC. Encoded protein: CASSPYPRQGRGNEQFF.